The entry below gives a single T cell receptor (beta chain) sequence along with its context. This record belongs to a study of OX40 agonist ivuxolimab in advanced cancers. Generated by immunoSEQ multiplex PCR, the TCRdb table keeps only in-frame clones and is missing some. The data contain 75,000 to 100,000 clones, 84% of them singletons. Germline loops: CDR1 MNHEY, CDR2 SVGAGI. CDR3 length: 16 residues. J was trimmed by 5 bases and V by 3 bases; bases with no gene match: 11. Specimen: CD4+ or CD8+ T cells sorted from blood, collected in a trial of the OX40 agonist ivuxolimab. The TCR was taken from an adult with an advanced solid tumor such as melanoma, head and neck, liver or kidney cancer. The rearrangement links TRBV6-5 to TRBJ2-5; 8 nucleotides line up with TRBD1. The CDR3 nucleotides read TGTGCCAGCAGTTATCTCCTTTCGACAGGGGACGAGACCCAGTACTTC. This translates into CASSYLLSTGDETQYF.